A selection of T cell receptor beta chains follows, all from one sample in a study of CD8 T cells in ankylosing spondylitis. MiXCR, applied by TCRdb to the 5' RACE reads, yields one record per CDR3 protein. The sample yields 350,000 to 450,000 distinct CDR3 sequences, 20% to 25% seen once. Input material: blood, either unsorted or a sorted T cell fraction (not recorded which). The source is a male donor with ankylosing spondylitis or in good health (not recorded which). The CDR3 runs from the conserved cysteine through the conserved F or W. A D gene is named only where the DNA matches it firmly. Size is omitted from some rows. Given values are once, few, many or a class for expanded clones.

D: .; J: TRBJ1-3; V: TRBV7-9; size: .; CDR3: CASIRYLGENTIYF; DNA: TGTGCCAGCATCCGCTATCTCGGGGAAAACACCATATATTTT
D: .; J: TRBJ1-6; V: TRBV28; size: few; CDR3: CASSLLADPNSPLHF; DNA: TGTGCCAGCAGTTTATTGGCCGACCCTAATTCACCCCTCCACTTT
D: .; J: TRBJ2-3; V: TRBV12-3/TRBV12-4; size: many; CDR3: CASSLGGGGTDTQYF; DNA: TGTGCCAGCAGTTTAGGGGGGGGCGGCACAGATACGCAGTATTTT
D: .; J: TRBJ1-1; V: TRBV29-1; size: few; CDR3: CSVVALHGAFF; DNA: TGCAGCGTTGTCGCGCTCCACGGAGCTTTCTTT
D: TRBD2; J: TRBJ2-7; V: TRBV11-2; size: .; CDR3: CASSLDNVGGGSEQYF; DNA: TGTGCCAGCAGCTTAGATAACGTCGGGGGGGGAAGCGAGCAGTACTTC
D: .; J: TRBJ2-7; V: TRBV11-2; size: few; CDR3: CASSLGALAELYEQYF; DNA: TGTGCCAGCAGCTTAGGGGCACTAGCCGAACTTTACGAGCAGTACTTC
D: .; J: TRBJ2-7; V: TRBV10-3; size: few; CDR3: CAISESNLGGELYEQYF; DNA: TGTGCCATCAGTGAGTCGAATTTAGGCGGGGAACTTTACGAGCAGTACTTC
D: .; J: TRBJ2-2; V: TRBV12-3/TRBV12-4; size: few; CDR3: CASSGDFRTGELFF; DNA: TGTGCCAGCAGTGGGGACTTTAGAACCGGGGAGCTGTTTTTT
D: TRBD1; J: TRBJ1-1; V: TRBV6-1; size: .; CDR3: CASTLDREDTEAFF; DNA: TGTGCCAGCACCCTAGACAGGGAGGACACTGAAGCTTTCTTT
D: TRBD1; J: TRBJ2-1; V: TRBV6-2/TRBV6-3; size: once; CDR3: CASSPGTVYYNEQFF; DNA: TGTGCCAGCAGTCCCGGGACAGTCTACTACAATGAGCAGTTCTTC
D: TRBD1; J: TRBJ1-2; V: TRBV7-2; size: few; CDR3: CARYYPSGTDYGYTF; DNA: TGTGCCAGATACTACCCGAGCGGGACAGACTATGGCTACACCTTC
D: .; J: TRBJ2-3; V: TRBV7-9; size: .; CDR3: CASSTLYTDTQYF; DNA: TGTGCCAGCAGCACCCTCTACACAGATACGCAGTATTTT
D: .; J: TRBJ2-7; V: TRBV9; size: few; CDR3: CASSVGPPYEQYF; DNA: TGTGCCAGCAGCGTAGGGCCCCCCTACGAGCAGTACTTC
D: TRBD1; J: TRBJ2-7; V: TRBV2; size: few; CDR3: CASSGGTGGSYEQYF; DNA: TGTGCCAGCAGTGGCGGGACAGGGGGCTCCTACGAGCAGTACTTC
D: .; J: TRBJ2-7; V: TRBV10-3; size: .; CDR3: CAIKADYEQYF; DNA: TGTGCCATCAAAGCGGATTACGAGCAGTACTTC
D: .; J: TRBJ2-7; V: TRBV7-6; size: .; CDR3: CASSPEVGYEQYF; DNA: TGTGCCAGCAGCCCGGAGGTCGGATACGAGCAGTACTTC
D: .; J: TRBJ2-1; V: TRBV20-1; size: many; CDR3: CSARIRPDYLVPNEQFF; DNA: TGCAGTGCTAGAATACGCCCCGACTACTTAGTGCCCAATGAGCAGTTCTTC
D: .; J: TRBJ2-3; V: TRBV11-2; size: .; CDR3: CASSLISGADTQYF; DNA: TGTGCCAGCAGCTTAATTTCGGGGGCAGATACGCAGTATTTT
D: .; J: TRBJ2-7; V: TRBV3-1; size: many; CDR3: CASSGSSEIYEQYF; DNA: TGTGCCAGCAGCGGGTCTAGCGAGATATACGAGCAGTACTTC
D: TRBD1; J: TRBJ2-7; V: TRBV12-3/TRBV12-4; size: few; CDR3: CASSLALGQGRYEQYF; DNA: TGTGCCAGCAGTTTAGCCCTGGGACAGGGGAGGTACGAGCAGTACTTC
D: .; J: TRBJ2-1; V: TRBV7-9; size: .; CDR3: CASNWADSYNEQFF; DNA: TGTGCCAGCAACTGGGCCGACTCCTACAATGAGCAGTTCTTC
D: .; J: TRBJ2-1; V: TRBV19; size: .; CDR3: CASSIGRPPPGSYNEQFF; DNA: TGTGCCAGTAGTATCGGTCGGCCCCCCCCGGGGTCCTACAATGAGCAGTTCTTC
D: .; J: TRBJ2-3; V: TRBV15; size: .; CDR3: CATSRERGVRVTDTQYF; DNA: TGTGCCACCAGCAGAGAACGTGGTGTTCGAGTCACAGATACGCAGTATTTT
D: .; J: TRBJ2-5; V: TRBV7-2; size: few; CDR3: CASSLHPEMETQYF; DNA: TGTGCCAGCAGCTTGCACCCGGAGATGGAGACCCAGTACTTC
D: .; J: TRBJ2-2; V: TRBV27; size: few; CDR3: CASRVFGGVGELFF; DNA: TGTGCCAGCAGAGTGTTCGGGGGAGTCGGGGAGCTGTTTTTT
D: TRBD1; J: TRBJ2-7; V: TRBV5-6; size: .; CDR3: CASSPPPGQGEIYLYEQYF; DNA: TGTGCCAGCAGCCCGCCTCCTGGACAGGGGGAAATCTATCTTTACGAGCAGTACTTC
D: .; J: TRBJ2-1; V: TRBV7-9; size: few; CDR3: CASSQQGFTYNEQFF; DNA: TGTGCCAGCAGCCAACAAGGTTTCACCTACAATGAGCAGTTCTTC
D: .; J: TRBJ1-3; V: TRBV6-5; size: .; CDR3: CASAGRDTIYF; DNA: TGTGCCAGCGCCGGGAGGGACACCATATATTTT
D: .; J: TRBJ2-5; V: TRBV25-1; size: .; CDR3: CASSEWELGETQYF; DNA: TGTGCCAGCAGTGAATGGGAGCTCGGTGAGACCCAGTACTTC
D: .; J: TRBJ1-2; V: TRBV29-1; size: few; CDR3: CSVDRGYYGYTF; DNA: TGCAGCGTTGATAGGGGGTACTATGGCTACACCTTC
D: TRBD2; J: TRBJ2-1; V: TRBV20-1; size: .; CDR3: CSARAGLAGYNEQFF; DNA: TGCAGTGCTAGGGCGGGACTAGCTGGCTACAATGAGCAGTTCTTC
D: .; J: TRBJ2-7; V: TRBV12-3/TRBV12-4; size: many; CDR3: CATSPGVYEQYF; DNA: TGTGCCACCTCCCCAGGGGTCTACGAGCAGTACTTC
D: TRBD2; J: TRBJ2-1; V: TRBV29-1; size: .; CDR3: CSVGGIAGSNDEQFF; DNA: TGCAGCGTTGGAGGTATAGCGGGGTCCAACGATGAGCAGTTCTTC
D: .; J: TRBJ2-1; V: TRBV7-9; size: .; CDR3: CASSLTGNSYNEQFF; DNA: TGTGCCAGCAGCTTAACGGGGAACTCCTACAATGAGCAGTTCTTC
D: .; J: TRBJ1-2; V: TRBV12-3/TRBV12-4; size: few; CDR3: CASSLSQAYGYTF; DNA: TGTGCCAGCAGTTTGAGTCAGGCTTATGGCTACACCTTC
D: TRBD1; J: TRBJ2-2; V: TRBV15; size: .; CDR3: CATSRGQGNTGELFF; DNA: TGTGCCACCAGCAGGGGACAGGGGAACACCGGGGAGCTGTTTTTT
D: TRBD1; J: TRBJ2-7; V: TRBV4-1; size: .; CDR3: CASTSTPGQAPYEQYF; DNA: TGCGCCAGCACCTCCACCCCGGGACAGGCTCCCTACGAGCAGTACTTC
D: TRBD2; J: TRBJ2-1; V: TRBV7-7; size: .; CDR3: CASSAGGANEQFF; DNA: TGTGCTAGCAGCGCCGGGGGGGCTAATGAGCAGTTCTTC
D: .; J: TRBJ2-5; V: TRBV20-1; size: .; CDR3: CSARARDQFLSESTQYF; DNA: TGCAGTGCTAGAGCCCGGGACCAATTTTTGTCCGAGTCGACCCAGTACTTC
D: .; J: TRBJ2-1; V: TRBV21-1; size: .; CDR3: CASTPKRRVGRSWNEQFF; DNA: TGTGCCAGCACCCCAAAGAGGAGAGTAGGTCGTTCATGGAATGAGCAGTTCTTC
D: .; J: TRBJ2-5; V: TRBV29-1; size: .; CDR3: CSVEAGATETQYF; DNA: TGCAGCGTTGAAGCGGGGGCAACGGAGACCCAGTACTTC
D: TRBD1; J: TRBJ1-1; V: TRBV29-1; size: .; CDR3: CSVDPPRQGSRNTEAFF; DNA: TGCAGCGTTGATCCCCCCCGACAGGGGTCAAGGAACACTGAAGCTTTCTTT
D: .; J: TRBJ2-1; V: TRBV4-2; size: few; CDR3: CASSHQSYNEQFF; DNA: TGTGCCAGCAGCCACCAGTCATACAATGAGCAGTTCTTC
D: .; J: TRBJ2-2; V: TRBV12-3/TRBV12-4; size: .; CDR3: CASRPPGGQESGELFF; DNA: TGTGCCAGCAGACCCCCCGGGGGCCAGGAATCCGGGGAGCTGTTTTTT
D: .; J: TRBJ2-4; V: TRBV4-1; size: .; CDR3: CASSQDKNLAKNIQYF; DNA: TGCGCCAGCAGCCAAGATAAAAACCTCGCCAAAAACATTCAGTACTTC